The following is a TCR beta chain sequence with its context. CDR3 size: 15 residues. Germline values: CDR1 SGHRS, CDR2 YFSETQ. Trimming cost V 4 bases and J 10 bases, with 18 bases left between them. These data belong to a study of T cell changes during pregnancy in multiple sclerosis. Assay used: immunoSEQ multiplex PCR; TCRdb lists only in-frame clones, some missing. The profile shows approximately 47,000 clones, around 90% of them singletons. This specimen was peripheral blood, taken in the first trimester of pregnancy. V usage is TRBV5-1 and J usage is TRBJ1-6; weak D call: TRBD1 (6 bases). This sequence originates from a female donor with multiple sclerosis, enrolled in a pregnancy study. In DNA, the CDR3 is TGCGCCAGCAGCCTCTCGGGACACCAAGCCTCACCCCTCCACTTT. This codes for CASSLSGHQASPLHF.